Following are 11 T cell receptor beta chains from one sample sequenced in a study of blood T cell repertoires in COVID-19. The table came from immunoSEQ multiplex PCR; TCRdb's copy has only in-frame clones and leaves some out. The sample records about 230,000 clones, around 84% being singletons. The source material was peripheral blood. The receptors derive from a man aged 40-50 years with acute or convalescent COVID-19.

The rearrangement joins TRBV19 to TRBJ1-2; TRBD1 matches 11 bases. Losses at the gene ends were 5 bases for V and 4 bases for J; bases not matched to a gene: 6. The CDR3 sequence is 15 residues long. The V gene's germline CDR1 is LNHDA and CDR2 SQIVND (reference sequence). For the CDR3, the DNA is TGTGCCAGTAGTGCCCGGACAGGGGGCAGCTATGGCTACACCTTC. It encodes CASSARTGGSYGYTF.

This clone was recorded only once. This rearrangement joins TRBV6-4 to TRBJ1-1; 7 bases agree with TRBD1. CDR3 length: 14 amino acids. The V and J ends lost 6 bases and 7 bases, in that order; junction bases with no gene match: 11. Per the germline V gene, CDR1 is MRHNA and CDR2 is SNTAGT. The CDR3 region has the DNA TGTGCCAGCAGCCAGGACAGGTTGACGGGTGAAGCTTTCTTT. Translation: CASSQDRLTGEAFF.

The chain carries TRBV6-6 and TRBJ1-1; D unclear. From germline, CDR1 is MNHNY and CDR2 SVGAGI (reference sequence). The V and J ends lost 5 bases and 3 bases respectively, with 16 bases between them. The CDR3 is 15 amino acids. The CDR3 is CASSPHGGLDTEAFF. The CDR3 DNA sequence: TGTGCCAGCAGTCCTCACGGCGGCTTGGACACTGAAGCTTTCTTT.

The rearrangement links TRBV4-2 to TRBJ1-5, with TRBD1 matching 8 bases. The CDR3 totals 16 residues. Trimming at V came to 0 bases and at J to 6 bases, leaving 7 bases not matched to a gene. CDR1 and CDR2 (germline): LGHNA, YNFKEQ. The CDR3: CASSQDLGQVFQPQHF. CDR3 coding DNA: TGTGCCAGCAGCCAAGATCTGGGACAGGTATTTCAGCCCCAGCATTTT.

The chain combines TRBV27 with TRBJ1-5; 11 bases match TRBD1. Per germline, CDR1 MNHEY and CDR2 SMNVEV (reference sequence). The CDR3 is made up of 15 amino acids. V shed 2 bases and J 10 bases; nucleotides not matched to a gene: 7. DNA of the CDR3: TGTGCCAGCAGTTTAGGGACAGGGGGTGTTTCACCCCAGCATTTT. Translated: CASSLGTGGVSPQHF.

The chain uses TRBV11-2 and TRBJ1-1, with 11 bases lining up with TRBD1. The CDR3 is 15 residues long. Germline values: CDR1 SGHAT, CDR2 FQNNGV. The trim removed 5 bases at V and 4 bases at J, leaving 6 bases unmatched. In nucleotides, the CDR3 is TGTGCCAGCAGCCTGCCGGGGACAGGGGGCACTGAAGCTTTCTTT. Residues: CASSLPGTGGTEAFF. Looking up the rest from reference TRBV11-2 and TRBJ1-1 gives the full variable domain: EAGVAQSPRYKIIEKRQSVAFWCNPISGHATLYWYQQILGQGPKLLIQFQNNGVVDDSQLPKDRFSAERLKGVDSTLKIQPAKLEDSAVYLCASSLPGTGGTEAFFGQGTRLTVV.

The chain carries TRBV7-9 and TRBJ1-1, with 11 nucleotides matching TRBD1. The J segment lost 6 bases and the V segment lost 4 bases, leaving 4 bases of the junction unmatched. The CDR3 is 14 residues long. Germline V CDR1 and CDR2: SEHNR, FQNEAQ (reference sequence). The CDR3 is CASSWTGGDAEAFF. The CDR3 region has the DNA TGTGCCAGCAGCTGGACAGGGGGCGATGCTGAAGCTTTCTTT.

The chain couples TRBV13 to TRBJ1-3, with 9 bases aligning to TRBD1. Per the germline V gene, CDR1 is PRHDT and CDR2 is FYEKMQ (reference sequence). Trimming removed 7 bases from V and 1 base from J; junction bases left unmatched: 5. The CDR3 consists of 15 residues. CDR3 DNA: TGTGCCAGCACAGGGACAGGGCTTTCTGGAAACACCATATATTTT. It codes for CASTGTGLSGNTIYF.

This clone was picked up one time. The chain employs TRBV5-1 and TRBJ2-6; possibly TRBD1 for D (5 bases). Germline V gene data show CDR1 as SGHRS and CDR2 as YFSETQ. The CDR3 covers 14 residues. V lost 7 bases and J lost 2, with 10 bases in between. For the CDR3, the DNA is TGCGCCAGCTCTAAGGGGACTGGGGCCAACGTCCTGACTTTC. It translates to CASSKGTGANVLTF.

This clone was seen at least ten times. V usage is TRBV2 and J usage is TRBJ1-4; 8 bases line up with TRBD1. The V and J ends lost 7 bases and 5 bases, in that order; junction bases with no gene match: 6. This CDR3 is built from 14 residues. CDR1 is SNHLY and CDR2 is FYNNEI in the germline V gene. This CDR3 is CASIITGGNEKLFF. Written as DNA, the CDR3 is TGTGCCAGCATTATAACAGGGGGAAATGAAAAACTGTTTTTT.

This rearrangement joins TRBV2 to TRBJ1-4; 9 bases fit TRBD1. The germline V gene has CDR1 SNHLY and CDR2 FYNNEI. The CDR3 contains 14 residues. Trimming cost V 11 bases and J 7 bases; bases outside gene matches: 11. CDR3 DNA sequence: TGTGCCTTCCGGGACAGGGATGCGGCTGAAAAACTGTTTTTT. It encodes CAFRDRDAAEKLFF. Combining the CDR3 with reference TRBV2 and TRBJ1-4 gives the whole variable domain EPEVTQTPSHQVTQMGQEVILRCVPISNHLYFYWYRQILGQKVEFLVSFYNNEISEKSEIFDDQFSVERPDGSNFTLKIRSTKLEDSAMYFCAFRDRDAAEKLFFGSGTQLSVL.